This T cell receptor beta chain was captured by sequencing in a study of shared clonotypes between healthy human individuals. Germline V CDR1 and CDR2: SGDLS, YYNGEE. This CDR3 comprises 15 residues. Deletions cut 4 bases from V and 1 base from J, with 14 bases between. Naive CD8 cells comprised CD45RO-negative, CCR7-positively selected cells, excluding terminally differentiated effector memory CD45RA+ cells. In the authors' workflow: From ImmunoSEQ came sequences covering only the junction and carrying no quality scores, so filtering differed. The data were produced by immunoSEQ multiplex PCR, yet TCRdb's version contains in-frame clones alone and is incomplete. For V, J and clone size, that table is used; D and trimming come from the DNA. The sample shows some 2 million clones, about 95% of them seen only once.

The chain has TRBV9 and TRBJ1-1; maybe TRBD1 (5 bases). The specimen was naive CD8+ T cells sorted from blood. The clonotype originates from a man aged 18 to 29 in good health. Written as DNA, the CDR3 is TGTGCCAGCAGCCCCTCTGGACACGGGAACACTGAAGCTTTCTTT. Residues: CASSPSGHGNTEAFF.